Reported below is one T cell receptor (beta chain). Authors of the study amplified TCR beta CDR3 regions from RNA transcripts. TCR CDR3 underwent first-round RT-PCR with the HTBI primer set. TCRdb reanalysed the multiplex PCR reads using MiXCR and keeps one entry per CDR3 protein. The sample includes roughly 500,000 distinct CDR3 sequences, more than 45% seen only once; the top ten take around a fifth. The sample is drawn from a study of T cells in Graves' hyperthyroidism and ophthalmopathy. The V end lost 7 bases, the J end lost 4 bases, and 15 bases lay between the germline ends. Germline V gives CDR1 KGHDR, CDR2 SFDVKD. The CDR3 extends over 14 amino acids.

Material: peripheral blood or thyroid tissue (not recorded which). The clonotype comes from an adult woman with Graves' disease, either hyperthyroidism or ophthalmopathy (not recorded which). The gene calls are TRBV24-1 and TRBJ1-1; D is unclear. CDR3 protein: CATSTAYETTEAFF. CDR3 bases: TGTGCCACCAGCACCGCATACGAGACCACTGAAGCTTTCTTT.